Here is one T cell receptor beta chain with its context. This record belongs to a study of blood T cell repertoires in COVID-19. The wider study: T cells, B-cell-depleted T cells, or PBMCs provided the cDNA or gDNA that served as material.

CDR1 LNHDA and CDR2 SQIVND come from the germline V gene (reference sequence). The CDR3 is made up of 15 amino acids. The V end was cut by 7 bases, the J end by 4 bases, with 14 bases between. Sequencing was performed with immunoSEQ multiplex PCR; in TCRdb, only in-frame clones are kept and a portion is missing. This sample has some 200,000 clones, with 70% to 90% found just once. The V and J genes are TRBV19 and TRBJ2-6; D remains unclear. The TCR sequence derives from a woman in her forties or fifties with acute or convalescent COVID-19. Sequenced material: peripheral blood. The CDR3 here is CASTRGAEGANVLTF. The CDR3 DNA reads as TGTGCCAGTACCCGCGGCGCGGAAGGGGCCAACGTCCTGACTTTC.